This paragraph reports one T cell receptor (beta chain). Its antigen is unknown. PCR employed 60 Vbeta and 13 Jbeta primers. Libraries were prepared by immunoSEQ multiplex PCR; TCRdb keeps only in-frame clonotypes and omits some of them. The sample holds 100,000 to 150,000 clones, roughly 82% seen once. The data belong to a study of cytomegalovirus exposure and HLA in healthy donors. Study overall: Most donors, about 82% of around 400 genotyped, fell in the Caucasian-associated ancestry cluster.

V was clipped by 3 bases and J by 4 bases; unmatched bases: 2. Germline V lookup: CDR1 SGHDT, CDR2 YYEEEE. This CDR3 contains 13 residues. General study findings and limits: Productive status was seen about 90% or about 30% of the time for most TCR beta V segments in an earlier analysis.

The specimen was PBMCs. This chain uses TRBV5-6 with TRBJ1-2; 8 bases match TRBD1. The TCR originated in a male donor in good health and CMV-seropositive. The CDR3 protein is CASSSGQGYGYTF. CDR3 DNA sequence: TGTGCCAGCAGCTCCGGACAGGGCTATGGCTACACCTTC.